This is a list of T cell receptor beta chains from one sample in a study of metastatic and nonmetastatic thyroid tumors. With MiXCR, TCRdb called clones anew from the PCR reads. The data contain some 33,000 clones, around 15% of them seen just once; the ten biggest clones take up about 4.6%. Sequenced: blood. These receptors originate from a female donor with papillary thyroid cancer or a benign thyroid nodule (not recorded which). Some clones in this sample may be carry-over from other donors' samples. CDR3s include the opening cysteine and the closing phenylalanine or tryptophan. The order of the fields is D gene, J gene, clone size, V gene, CDR3 protein, CDR3 DNA. A D gene is named only where the DNA matches it firmly. The listing skips clone size in some rows; elsewhere it reads once, few, many or a size class.

>-|TRBJ1-2|many|TRBV11-2
CASSHPRRDNYGYTF
TGTGCCAGCAGCCACCCGAGGAGGGATAACTATGGCTACACCTTC
>TRBD1|TRBJ1-2|few|TRBV6-1
CASSRQGQGLHGYTF
TGTGCCAGCAGCCGCCAGGGACAGGGGCTCCATGGCTACACCTTC
>TRBD1|TRBJ1-3|many|TRBV10-3
CAGSGTGAGNTIYF
TGTGCCGGCTCCGGGACAGGGGCTGGAAATACCATATATTTT
>TRBD2|TRBJ2-7|few|TRBV28
CASSATGLAGYNEQYF
TGTGCCAGCAGCGCGACCGGACTAGCGGGGTACAACGAGCAGTACTTC
>-|TRBJ1-5|many|TRBV20-1
CSARGGHSNQPQHF
TGCAGTGCTAGAGGGGGGCATAGCAATCAGCCCCAGCATTTT
>TRBD2|TRBJ2-1|many|TRBV6-1
CASSSVRGDVNEQFF
TGTGCCAGCAGTTCTGTGCGGGGGGATGTGAATGAGCAGTTCTTC
>TRBD1|TRBJ2-5|many|TRBV4-1
CASSAGTGQETQYF
TGCGCCAGCAGCGCCGGGACAGGGCAAGAGACCCAGTACTTC
>-|TRBJ1-1|many|TRBV19
CASSIRGPNTEAFF
TGTGCCAGTAGTATAAGAGGCCCGAACACTGAAGCTTTCTTT
>-|TRBJ1-1|-|TRBV3-1
CASSQDGARGAFF
TGTGCCAGCAGCCAAGACGGAGCTAGGGGAGCTTTCTTT
>-|TRBJ2-7|medium-sized|TRBV6-5
CASSYRPRHEQYF
TGTGCCAGCAGTTACAGGCCTCGCCACGAGCAGTACTTC
>TRBD2|TRBJ2-5|many|TRBV3-1
CAGSRLAGEETQYF
TGTGCCGGCTCCCGACTAGCGGGAGAAGAGACCCAGTACTTC
>-|TRBJ2-6|many|TRBV7-6
CASSLAPVGGRGANVLTF
TGTGCCAGCAGCTTAGCGCCCGTGGGGGGCCGTGGGGCCAACGTCCTGACTTTC
>-|TRBJ2-3|-|TRBV28
CASSSPGALYTDTQYF
TGTGCCAGCAGTTCCCCAGGGGCACTGTACACAGATACGCAGTATTTT
>-|TRBJ1-6|medium-sized|TRBV10-1
CASSGITGYNSPLHF
TGCGCCAGCAGTGGAATAACAGGGTACAATTCACCCCTCCACTTT
>TRBD2|TRBJ2-3|-|TRBV5-1
CASSYGLAGLFTDTQYF
TGCGCCAGCAGCTACGGACTAGCGGGACTTTTCACAGATACGCAGTATTTT
>-|TRBJ1-2|many|TRBV20-1
CSAKVGNYGYTF
TGCAGTGCTAAAGTTGGGAACTATGGCTACACCTTC
>-|TRBJ2-7|many|TRBV5-1
CASSLRLEEQYF
TGCGCCAGCAGCTTGCGTCTGGAGGAGCAGTACTTC
>-|TRBJ1-2|many|TRBV19
CASSRTPGSSANYGYTF
TGTGCCAGTAGTCGCACCCCAGGCAGTTCAGCTAACTATGGCTACACCTTC
>-|TRBJ2-1|many|TRBV6-1
CASGQVLYNEQFF
TGTGCCAGCGGCCAGGTTTTATACAATGAGCAGTTCTTC
>TRBD1|TRBJ2-7|few|TRBV30
CAWSVSGTAYEQYF
TGTGCCTGGAGTGTTTCGGGGACAGCCTACGAGCAGTACTTC
>TRBD2|TRBJ2-1|few|TRBV12-3/TRBV12-4
CAIRTSGGYNEQFF
TGTGCCATTCGGACCAGCGGGGGATACAATGAGCAGTTCTTC
>TRBD1|TRBJ1-6|few|TRBV6-2/TRBV6-3
CASNPDRYWSPLHF
TGTGCCAGCAACCCGGACAGGTACTGGTCACCCCTCCACTTT
>-|TRBJ2-6|many|TRBV6-1
CASIQGSSGANVLTF
TGTGCCAGCATTCAGGGCTCCTCTGGGGCCAACGTCCTGACTTTC
>-|TRBJ1-6|medium-sized|TRBV6-1
CASSKYRSPLHF
TGTGCCAGCAGTAAATACAGGTCACCCCTCCACTTT
>-|TRBJ2-1|-|TRBV11-3
CASSGTASSYNEQFF
TGTGCCAGCAGCGGGACCGCGAGCTCCTACAATGAGCAGTTCTTC
>-|TRBJ2-5|many|TRBV20-1
CSAREPGAGKETQYF
TGCAGTGCTAGAGAACCCGGTGCAGGGAAAGAGACCCAGTACTTC
>-|TRBJ2-7|few|TRBV6-6
CASSYSIDREQYF
TGTGCCAGCAGCTACTCAATAGACCGCGAGCAGTACTTC
>-|TRBJ2-7|-|TRBV7-2
CASSLVRTYERYF
TGTGCCAGCAGCTTAGTTAGGACGTACGAGCGGTACTTC
>TRBD2|TRBJ2-3|many|TRBV4-2
CASSQDWTSGSIDTQYF
TGTGCCAGCAGCCAAGATTGGACTAGCGGGAGTATAGATACGCAGTATTTT
>-|TRBJ1-2|many|TRBV3-1
CASSQESLWGGGYTF
TGTGCCAGCAGCCAAGAGTCCCTCTGGGGGGGTGGCTACACCTTC
>-|TRBJ1-2|once|TRBV20-1
CSARIPVQTLVYTF
TGCAGTGCTAGAATACCGGTACAAACCCTCGTCTACACCTTC
>-|TRBJ2-7|few|TRBV4-3
CASSQERAGDYEQYF
TGCGCCAGCAGCCAAGAACGGGCAGGGGACTACGAGCAGTACTTC
>-|TRBJ2-2|-|TRBV20-1
CIARETQTDTWELFF
TGCATTGCTAGAGAGACTCAGACTGACACCTGGGAGCTGTTTTTT
>-|TRBJ1-2|once|TRBV13
CASSLQDGFSNYGYTF
TGTGCCAGCAGCTTACAGGACGGATTTTCAAACTATGGCTACACCTTC
>-|TRBJ2-2|-|TRBV11-2
CASRSKCGGLNTGELFF
TGTGCCAGCAGGTCTAAGTGCGGAGGGTTGAACACCGGGGAGCTGTTTTTT
>TRBD1|TRBJ2-7|many|TRBV20-1
CSAEKGGQGYYEQYF
TGCAGTGCCGAGAAAGGGGGACAGGGCTACTACGAGCAGTACTTC
>TRBD1|TRBJ2-7|-|TRBV4-1
CASSQWAGQGYYEQYF
TGCGCCAGCAGCCAATGGGCGGGACAGGGCTACTACGAGCAGTACTTC
>TRBD1|TRBJ1-5|many|TRBV6-6
CASSYSPTGGQPQHF
TGTGCCAGCAGTTACTCGCCGACAGGGGGCCAGCCCCAGCATTTT
>-|TRBJ2-6|many|TRBV6-2/TRBV6-3
CASSYSGSGANVLTF
TGTGCCAGCAGTTACTCAGGTAGTGGGGCCAACGTCCTGACTTTC
>-|TRBJ2-1|-|TRBV20-1
CSASASRNEQFF
TGCAGTGCTAGCGCTAGCAGGAATGAGCAGTTCTTC
>-|TRBJ1-3|-|TRBV6-4
CASSGPCRRGGNTIYF
TGTGCTAGCAGTGGTCCCTGTCGCAGAGGTGGAAACACCATATATTTT
>TRBD1|TRBJ2-2|many|TRBV6-1
CASSEPPGGGNTGELFF
TGTGCCAGCAGTGAGCCCCCAGGGGGCGGAAACACCGGGGAGCTGTTTTTT
>TRBD2|TRBJ2-1|many|TRBV27
CASSSIPFSGGAVNEQFF
TGTGCCAGCAGTTCCATACCTTTTAGCGGGGGGGCAGTCAATGAGCAGTTCTTC
>-|TRBJ1-2|many|TRBV6-2/TRBV6-3
CASTNNINANYGYTF
TGTGCCAGCACCAACAACATTAACGCTAACTATGGCTACACCTTC
>-|TRBJ2-7|many|TRBV7-9
CASSLSDRTYEQYF
TGTGCCAGCAGCTTAAGTGACAGGACCTACGAGCAGTACTTC
>-|TRBJ1-2|many|TRBV20-1
CSASRGPNGYTF
TGCAGTGCTAGCCGGGGTCCTAATGGCTACACCTTC
>-|TRBJ2-5|many|TRBV9
CASSPNPDSTETQYF
TGTGCCAGCAGTCCAAATCCCGACAGTACCGAGACCCAGTACTTC
>TRBD1|TRBJ1-6|many|TRBV20-1
CSARRDSDNSPLHF
TGCAGTGCTAGAAGGGACAGTGATAATTCACCCCTCCACTTT
>-|TRBJ1-4|many|TRBV28
CASSIHRSLEKLFF
TGTGCCAGCAGTATCCACAGATCCCTGGAAAAACTGTTTTTT
>-|TRBJ2-5|many|TRBV7-9
CASSLMGETQYF
TGTGCCAGCAGCTTGATGGGGGAGACCCAGTACTTC